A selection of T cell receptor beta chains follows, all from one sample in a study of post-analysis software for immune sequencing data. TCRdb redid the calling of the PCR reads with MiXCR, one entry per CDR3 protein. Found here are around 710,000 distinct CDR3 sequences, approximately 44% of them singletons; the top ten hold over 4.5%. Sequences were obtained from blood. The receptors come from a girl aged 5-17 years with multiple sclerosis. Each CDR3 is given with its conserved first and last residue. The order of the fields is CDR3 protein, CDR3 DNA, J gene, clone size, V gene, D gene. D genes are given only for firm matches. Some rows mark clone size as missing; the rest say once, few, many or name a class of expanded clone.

CDR3aa: CASSVRSPYEQYF
CDR3nt: TGTGCCAGCAGCGTACGGTCCCCCTACGAGCAGTACTTC
j_gene: TRBJ2-7
abundance: -
v_gene: TRBV7-6
d_gene: -

CDR3aa: CSVEGLLADHTDTQYF
CDR3nt: TGCAGCGTTGAAGGCCTACTAGCGGACCACACAGATACGCAGTATTTT
j_gene: TRBJ2-3
abundance: few
v_gene: TRBV29-1
d_gene: TRBD2

CDR3aa: CASSLLHRTGDGSPLHF
CDR3nt: TGTGCCAGCAGTTTATTACATCGGACAGGGGATGGTTCACCCCTCCACTTT
j_gene: TRBJ1-6
abundance: -
v_gene: TRBV27
d_gene: TRBD1

CDR3aa: CASSGRAGGTPLAKNIQYF
CDR3nt: TGTGCCAGCAGCGGACGGGCGGGAGGTACCCCCTTAGCCAAAAACATTCAGTACTTC
j_gene: TRBJ2-4
abundance: -
v_gene: TRBV7-9
d_gene: TRBD2

CDR3aa: CASSLYSGTGGARAEAFF
CDR3nt: TGTGCCAGCAGCCTTTACTCCGGGACAGGGGGCGCGAGGGCTGAAGCTTTCTTT
j_gene: TRBJ1-1
abundance: -
v_gene: TRBV14
d_gene: TRBD1

CDR3aa: CASSSPQEIQETQYF
CDR3nt: TGTGCCAGCAGTTCCCCGCAGGAGATACAAGAGACCCAGTACTTC
j_gene: TRBJ2-5
abundance: -
v_gene: TRBV6-2/TRBV6-3
d_gene: -

CDR3aa: CAISEGLAEQETQYF
CDR3nt: TGTGCCATCAGTGAGGGACTAGCGGAGCAAGAGACCCAGTACTTC
j_gene: TRBJ2-5
abundance: few
v_gene: TRBV10-3
d_gene: TRBD2

CDR3aa: CASSRTGRESYEQYF
CDR3nt: TGTGCCAGCAGTCGGACAGGGAGGGAGTCCTACGAGCAGTACTTC
j_gene: TRBJ2-7
abundance: -
v_gene: TRBV28
d_gene: -

CDR3aa: CSAREPLGLAGGETQYF
CDR3nt: TGCAGTGCTAGAGAGCCTTTGGGACTAGCGGGAGGTGAGACCCAGTACTTC
j_gene: TRBJ2-5
abundance: once
v_gene: TRBV20-1
d_gene: TRBD2

CDR3aa: CAITRGGQGWTEAFF
CDR3nt: TGTGCCATCACAAGAGGGGGACAGGGTTGGACTGAAGCTTTCTTT
j_gene: TRBJ1-1
abundance: few
v_gene: TRBV10-3
d_gene: TRBD1

CDR3aa: CASSRSAGGRTDTQYF
CDR3nt: TGTGCCAGCAGCCGCTCTGCTGGGGGACGCACAGATACGCAGTATTTT
j_gene: TRBJ2-3
abundance: -
v_gene: TRBV7-2
d_gene: -

CDR3aa: CSAGAGDTDTQYF
CDR3nt: TGCAGTGCTGGAGCGGGAGACACAGATACGCAGTATTTT
j_gene: TRBJ2-3
abundance: -
v_gene: TRBV20-1
d_gene: TRBD2

CDR3aa: CASMLTSGYSYNEQFF
CDR3nt: TGTGCCAGCATGCTGACTAGCGGATATTCCTACAATGAGCAGTTCTTC
j_gene: TRBJ2-1
abundance: few
v_gene: TRBV28
d_gene: TRBD2